This T cell receptor beta chain is drawn from a study of blood T cell repertoires in COVID-19 (TCRdb year 2020). A note on the overall study: Collaborator samples came from the United States, Italy and Spain and covered acute and convalescent phases of COVID-19. The repertoires were released in a freely available public database meant as a resource for research on the immune response to SARS-CoV-2. Where available, HLA class I and class II types were taken from metadata supplied by the sample provider and were not determined by assay-based typing. The material from the prospective study consisted of cDNA or gDNA derived from T cells, B-cell-depleted T cells, or PBMCs. Samples came from the ongoing ImmuneRACE study (first 160 participants) plus 1,254 subjects from 6 global collaborators. Subjects who had been exposed to COVID-19, were actively infected with it, or had recovered from it provided the deeply sampled blood TCRbeta repertoires that made up the dataset. Nearly every sample came with metadata listing a de-identified subject ID, COVID-19 status, age in years and sex.

The collaborating institutions used their own protocols to collect whole blood in K2EDTA tubes. For TCRbeta analysis, collaborators shipped samples in one of three forms: frozen whole blood, isolated PBMCs, or DNA extracted from either of those sample types. Including cysteine and phenylalanine, the CDR3 has 14 amino acids. The entry retains the CDR3 DNA only, 42 bases that are in frame from base 1. Via the germline V gene, CDR1 is SNHLY and CDR2 FYNNEI. The junction carries 8 bases between V and J, which are trimmed by 5 bases and 0 bases respectively. Beyond this particular receptor, the publication reports: The quantity of clinical and demographic metadata differed by source and by participant and was supplied without curation.

TCRbeta CDR3 regions were amplified from genomic DNA using the immunoSEQ Assay, a bias-controlled multiplex PCR. Per the authors' processing: The number of nucleated cells in each sample was estimated from the amplification of reference gene primers within the assay. To quantify the absolute abundance of each unique TCRbeta CDR3 rearrangement, sequence reads were collapsed and filtered. For each sample, productive Simpson clonality was calculated as the square root of Simpson's diversity index across productive rearrangements. TCRdb mirrors the immuneACCESS table, restricted to in-frame sequences. Some clones are absent from its copies; in checked studies, under half trace to an unresolved V gene, and the reason for the others is unknown. D and trimming were read from the DNA, whereas the V and J calls and clone size are those reported in that table. The sample records around 84,000 clones, about 80% of which are singletons. The ten largest account for around 12% of the sample.

As regards this clone: The target of this receptor is not known. No qualities accompany the bases; no much larger clone lies one base away.

The material sequenced was peripheral blood. The chain was built from TRBV2 and TRBJ2-1; matching of 5 bases hints at TRBD1 as the D gene. This clonotype was sampled from a woman aged 40 to 50 with active or convalescent COVID-19. This receptor carries the CDR3 CASSKGNSYNEQFF. The DNA sequence follows: TGTGCCAGCAGTAAGGGGAACTCCTACAATGAGCAGTTCTTC. The full variable domain, with segments outside the CDR3 supplied by the reference TRBV2 and TRBJ2-1 proteins, appears as EPEVTQTPSHQVTQMGQEVILRCVPISNHLYFYWYRQILGQKVEFLVSFYNNEISEKSEIFDDQFSVERPDGSNFTLKIRSTKLEDSAMYFCASSKGNSYNEQFFGPGTRLTVL.